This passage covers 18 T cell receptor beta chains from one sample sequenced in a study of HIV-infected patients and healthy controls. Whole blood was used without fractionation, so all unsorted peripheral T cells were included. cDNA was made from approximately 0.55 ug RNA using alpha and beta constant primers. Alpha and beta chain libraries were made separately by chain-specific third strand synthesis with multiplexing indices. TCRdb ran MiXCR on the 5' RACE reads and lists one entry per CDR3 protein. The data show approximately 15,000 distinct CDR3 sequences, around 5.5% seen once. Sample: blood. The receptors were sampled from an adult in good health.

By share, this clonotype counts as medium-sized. The CDR3 protein is CASSQGLAREQYF. The CDR3 DNA is TGTGCCAGCAGCCAAGGACTAGCTCGAGAGCAGTACTTC. The gene calls are TRBV14 and TRBJ2-7; 7 bases match TRBD2. The germline V gene has CDR1 SGHDN and CDR2 FVKESK. CDR3 size: 13 residues. V dropped 1 base and J dropped 7; count of bases not matched to a gene: 4.

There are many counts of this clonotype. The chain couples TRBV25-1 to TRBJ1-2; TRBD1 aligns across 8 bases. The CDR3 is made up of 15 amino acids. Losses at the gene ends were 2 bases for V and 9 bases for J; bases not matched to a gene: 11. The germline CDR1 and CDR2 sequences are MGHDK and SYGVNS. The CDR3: CASSETLGQVSRYTF. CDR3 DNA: TGTGCCAGCAGTGAAACCCTGGGACAGGTTAGCCGCTACACCTTC.

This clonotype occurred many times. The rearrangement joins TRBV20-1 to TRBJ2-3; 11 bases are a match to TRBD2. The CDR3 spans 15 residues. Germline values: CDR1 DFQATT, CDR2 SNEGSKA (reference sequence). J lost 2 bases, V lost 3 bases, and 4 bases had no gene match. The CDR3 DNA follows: TGCAGTGCTAGCCCTAGCGGGGGGAACACAGATACGCAGTATTTT. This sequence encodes CSASPSGGNTDTQYF.

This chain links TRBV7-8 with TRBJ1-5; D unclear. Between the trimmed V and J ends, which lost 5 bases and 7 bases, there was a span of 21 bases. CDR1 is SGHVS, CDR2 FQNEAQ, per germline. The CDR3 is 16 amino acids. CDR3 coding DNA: TGTGCCAGCAGCCCCCGAGTGGGGAAAGTAGGGCAGCCCCAGCATTTT. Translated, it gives CASSPRVGKVGQPQHF.

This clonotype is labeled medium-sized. The chain's CDR3 is CSADGPRGTEAFF. CDR3 sequence (DNA): TGCAGTGCTGACGGACCTAGGGGGACTGAAGCTTTCTTT. This sequence joins TRBV20-1 and TRBJ1-1, with D maybe TRBD1 (6 bases). V lost 5 bases, J lost 5 bases, and 15 bases lay in between. The CDR3 covers 13 residues. Per germline, CDR1 DFQATT and CDR2 SNEGSKA (reference sequence).

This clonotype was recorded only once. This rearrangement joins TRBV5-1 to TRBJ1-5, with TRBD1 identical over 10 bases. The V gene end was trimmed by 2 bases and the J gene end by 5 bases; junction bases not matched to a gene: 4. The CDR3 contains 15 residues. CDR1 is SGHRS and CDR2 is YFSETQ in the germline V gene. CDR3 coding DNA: TGCGCCAGCAGCTTATACGGGACAGGGGATCAGCCCCAGCATTTT. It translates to CASSLYGTGDQPQHF.

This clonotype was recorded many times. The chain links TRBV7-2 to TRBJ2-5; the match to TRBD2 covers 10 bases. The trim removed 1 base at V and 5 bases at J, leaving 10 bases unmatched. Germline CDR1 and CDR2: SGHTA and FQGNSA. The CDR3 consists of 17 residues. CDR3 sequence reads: CASSLGASGGAVETQYF. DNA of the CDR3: TGTGCCAGCAGCTTAGGGGCCAGCGGGGGGGCCGTGGAGACCCAGTACTTC. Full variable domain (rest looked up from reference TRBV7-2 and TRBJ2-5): GAGVSQSPSNKVTEKGKDVELRCDPISGHTALYWYRQSLGQGLEFLIYFQGNSAPDKSGLPSDRFSAERTGGSVSTLTIQRTQQEDSAVYLCASSLGASGGAVETQYFGPGTRLLVL.

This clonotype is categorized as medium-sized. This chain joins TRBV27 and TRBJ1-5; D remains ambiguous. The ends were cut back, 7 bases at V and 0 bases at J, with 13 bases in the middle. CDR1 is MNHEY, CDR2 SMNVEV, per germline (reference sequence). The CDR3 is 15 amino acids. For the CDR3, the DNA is TGTGCCAGCAAGTATTTGGGTGGTAGCAATCAGCCCCAGCATTTT. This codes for CASKYLGGSNQPQHF.

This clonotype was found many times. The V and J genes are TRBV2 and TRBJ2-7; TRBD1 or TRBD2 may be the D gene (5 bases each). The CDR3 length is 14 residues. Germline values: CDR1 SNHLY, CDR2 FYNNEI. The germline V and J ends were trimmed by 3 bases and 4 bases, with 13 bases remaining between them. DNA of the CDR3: TGTGCCAGCAGTGAGGGACCAGACCCTTACGAGCAGTACTTC. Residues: CASSEGPDPYEQYF.

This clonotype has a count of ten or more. The CDR3 nucleotides read TGCAGCGTGGGACAGCCGGCCTACGAGCAGTACTTC. It specifies CSVGQPAYEQYF. The chain is built from TRBV29-1 and TRBJ2-7, with TRBD1 identical over 7 bases. Germline V CDR1 and CDR2: SQVTM, ANQGSEA. After removal of 6 bases from V and 2 bases from J, the junction contained 4 bases not matched to a gene. The length of the CDR3 is 12 residues.

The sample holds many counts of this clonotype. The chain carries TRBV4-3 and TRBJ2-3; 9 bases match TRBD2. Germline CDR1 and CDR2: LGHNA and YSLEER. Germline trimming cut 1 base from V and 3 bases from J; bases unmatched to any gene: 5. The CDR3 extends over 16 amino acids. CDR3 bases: TGCGCCAGCAGCCAAGGCGGGGGGGCCAGGACAGATACGCAGTATTTT. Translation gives CASSQGGGARTDTQYF.

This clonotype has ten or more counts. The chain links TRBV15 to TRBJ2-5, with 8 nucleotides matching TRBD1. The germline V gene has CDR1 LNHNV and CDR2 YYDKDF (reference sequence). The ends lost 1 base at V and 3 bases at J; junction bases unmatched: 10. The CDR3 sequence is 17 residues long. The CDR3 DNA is TGTGCCACCAGCAGAGTCGTTCGTAAGACAGGGGAAGAGACCCAGTACTTC. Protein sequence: CATSRVVRKTGEETQYF.

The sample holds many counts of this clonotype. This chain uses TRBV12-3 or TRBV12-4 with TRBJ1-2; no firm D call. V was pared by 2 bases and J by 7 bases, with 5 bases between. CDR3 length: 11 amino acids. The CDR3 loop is CASSLSVGYTF. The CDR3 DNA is TGTGCCAGCAGTTTATCGGTTGGCTACACCTTC.

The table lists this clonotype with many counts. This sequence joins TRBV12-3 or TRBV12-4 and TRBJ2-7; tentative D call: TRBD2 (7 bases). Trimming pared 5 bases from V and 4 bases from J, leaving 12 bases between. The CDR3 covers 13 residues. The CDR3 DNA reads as TGTGCCAGCAGTCAGGCGGGGGCTTACGAGCAGTACTTC. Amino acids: CASSQAGAYEQYF.

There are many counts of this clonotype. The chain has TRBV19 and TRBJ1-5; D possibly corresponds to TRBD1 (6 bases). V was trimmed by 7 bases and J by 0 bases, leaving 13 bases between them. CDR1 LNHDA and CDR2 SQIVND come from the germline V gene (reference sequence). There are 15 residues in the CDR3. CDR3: CASTPDSYSNQPQHF. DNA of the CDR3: TGTGCCAGTACCCCGGACAGCTATAGCAATCAGCCCCAGCATTTT.

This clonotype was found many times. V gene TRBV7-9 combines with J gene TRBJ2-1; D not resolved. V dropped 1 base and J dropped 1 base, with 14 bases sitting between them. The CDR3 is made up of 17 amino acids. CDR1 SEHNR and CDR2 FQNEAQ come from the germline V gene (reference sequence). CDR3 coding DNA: TGTGCCAGCAGCTTAGTCGGCTCGAGGCTGTCCTACAATGAGCAGTTCTTC. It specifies CASSLVGSRLSYNEQFF.

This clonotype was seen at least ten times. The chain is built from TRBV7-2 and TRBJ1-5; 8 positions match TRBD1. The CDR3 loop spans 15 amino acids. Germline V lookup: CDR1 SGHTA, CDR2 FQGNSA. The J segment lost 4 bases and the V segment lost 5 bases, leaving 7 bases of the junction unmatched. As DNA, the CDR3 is TGTGCCAGCAGCGAAGGGACAGGTTTTAATCAGCCCCAGCATTTT. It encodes CASSEGTGFNQPQHF.

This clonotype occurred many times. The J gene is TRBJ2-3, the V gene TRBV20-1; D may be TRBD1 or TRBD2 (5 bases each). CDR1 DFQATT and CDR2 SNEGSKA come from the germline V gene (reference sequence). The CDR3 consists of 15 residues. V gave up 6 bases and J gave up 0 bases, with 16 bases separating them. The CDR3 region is CSANIRDGSTDTQYF. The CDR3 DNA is TGCAGTGCCAACATACGGGACGGTAGCACAGATACGCAGTATTTT.